This is a list of T cell receptor beta chains from one sample in a study of blood T cell repertoires in COVID-19. This table comes from immunoSEQ multiplex PCR, and its TCRdb copy is limited to in-frame clones, with some not included. The sample lists 160,000 or so clones; around nine tenths were seen once. The source material was peripheral blood. All receptors derive from a woman between 65 and 79 years old with COVID-19, enrolled during active disease. The CDR3 runs from the conserved cysteine through the conserved F or W. D genes are given only for firm matches. Not every row has a clone size; where given, it reads once, few, many or a size class.

V	size	length	J	D	DNA	CDR3
TRBV5-6	.	15	TRBJ1-5	.	TGTGCCAGCAGCCTGGGAGGTTATAGCAATCAGCCCCAGCATTTT	CASSLGGYSNQPQHF
TRBV28	.	14	TRBJ2-2	TRBD1	TGTGCCAGCAAGGGTACAGGGGGGACCGGGGAGCTGTTTTTT	CASKGTGGTGELFF
TRBV20-1	few	14	TRBJ1-2	.	TGCAGTGCCAGTCAGACTCTCGGTAGCTATGGCTACACCTTC	CSASQTLGSYGYTF
TRBV19	.	14	TRBJ1-1	TRBD1	TGTGCCAGTAGTACGGACAGGGAGAACACTGAAGCTTTCTTT	CASSTDRENTEAFF
TRBV2	.	15	TRBJ2-2	TRBD1	TGTGCCAGCAGCCCCGGGACAGGGGTCCCCGGGGAGCTGTTTTTT	CASSPGTGVPGELFF
TRBV7-3	.	18	TRBJ1-4	TRBD1	TGTGCCAGCAGCTCCCAGCCGAGGGGGCGGGCAACTAATGAAAAACTGTTTTTT	CASSSQPRGRATNEKLFF
TRBV19	.	13	TRBJ2-4	.	TGTGCCAGTAGTATAGGCACTAAAAACATTCAGTACTTC	CASSIGTKNIQYF
TRBV5-6	.	14	TRBJ2-7	TRBD1	TGTGCCAGCAGCTTGAGGGGACAGGGCTACGAGCAGTACTTC	CASSLRGQGYEQYF
TRBV7-2	.	14	TRBJ1-3	.	TGTGCCAGCAGCTCTACCCCCTCTGGAAACACCATATATTTT	CASSSTPSGNTIYF
TRBV24-1	.	17	TRBJ2-3	.	TGTGCCACCAGTGATTTGGGCACCAGTGCTAGCACAGATACGCAGTATTTT	CATSDLGTSASTDTQYF
TRBV15	.	15	TRBJ1-1	.	TGTGCCACCAGCAGACCGGACTTTATGAACACTGAAGCTTTCTTT	CATSRPDFMNTEAFF
TRBV7-2	.	14	TRBJ1-1	TRBD1	TGTGCCAGCAGCTTAGGCCAGGGGGCCACTGAAGCTTTCTTT	CASSLGQGATEAFF
TRBV7-8	.	16	TRBJ1-2	.	TGTGCCAGCAGCTTATGGGTCTCAGGGGCCAGCTATGGCTACACCTTC	CASSLWVSGASYGYTF
TRBV5-5	few	14	TRBJ1-1	TRBD1	TGTGCCAGCAGCATACAAACAGGGGTCGTTGAAGCTTTCTTT	CASSIQTGVVEAFF
TRBV6-5	.	14	TRBJ1-1	.	TGTGCCAGCAGTAGAAGACAGGATAACACTGAAGCTTTCTTT	CASSRRQDNTEAFF
TRBV29-1	.	13	TRBJ2-1	TRBD2	TGCAGCGTTCGGCGGTGGGAGGGTGATGAGCAGTTCTTC	CSVRRWEGDEQFF
TRBV5-1	.	16	TRBJ2-1	TRBD2	TGCGCCAGCAGCTTGGGTGGTAGCGGGGGTTACAATGAGCAGTTCTTC	CASSLGGSGGYNEQFF
TRBV5-1	.	16	TRBJ1-6	.	TGCGCCAGCAGCTACGGTCCGAGCTCCTATAATTCACCCCTCCACTTT	CASSYGPSSYNSPLHF
TRBV7-9	.	18	TRBJ2-1	TRBD1	TGTGCCAGCAGCCCCGGGACAGGGGCTCTTCAGGGGTTCAATGAGCAGTTCTTC	CASSPGTGALQGFNEQFF
TRBV13	.	15	TRBJ1-2	TRBD1	TGTGCCAGCAGCTTAGGCGGGCAGGGGGCTTGGGGCTACACCTTC	CASSLGGQGAWGYTF
TRBV7-9	.	16	TRBJ1-3	.	TGTGCCAGCAGCATTACAGGGTTAGGCTCTGGAAACACCATATATTTT	CASSITGLGSGNTIYF
TRBV11-2	few	12	TRBJ1-5	.	TGTGCCAGCAGCCTGGGGGCACAGCCCCAGCATTTT	CASSLGAQPQHF
TRBV28	.	14	TRBJ1-3	.	TGTGCCAGCAGTTCCCCAGGGGCGGGAAACACCATATATTTT	CASSSPGAGNTIYF
TRBV9	.	16	TRBJ1-3	TRBD1	TGTGCCAGCAGCCCGCGAGGGCAGGGGGCAGGAAACACCATATATTTT	CASSPRGQGAGNTIYF
TRBV5-4	once	14	TRBJ1-6	.	TGTGCCAGCAGACCGTACAGGGTTGAGTCACCCCTCCACTTT	CASRPYRVESPLHF
TRBV28	.	13	TRBJ1-2	.	TGTGCCAGCCTGGCAGGCGGGTACTATGGCTACACCTTC	CASLAGGYYGYTF
TRBV4-1	.	16	TRBJ1-2	TRBD1	TGCGCCAGCAGCCAACCGGACAGGGGAACTAACTATGGCTACACCTTC	CASSQPDRGTNYGYTF
TRBV5-1	.	15	TRBJ2-5	TRBD2	TGCGCCAGCACCCGGGGGGGTTCCAACCAAGAGACCCAGTACTTC	CASTRGGSNQETQYF
TRBV23-1	.	19	TRBJ2-3	.	TGCGCCAGCAGTCAACCGTACCCCCCCGACTGGCTACGCACAGATACGCAGTATTTT	CASSQPYPPDWLRTDTQYF
TRBV6-6	.	13	TRBJ2-1	.	TGTGCCAGCAGTTATTTGGGCCGGGGGGAGCAGTTCTTC	CASSYLGRGEQFF
TRBV3-1/TRBV3-2	.	14	TRBJ1-1	.	TGTGCCAGCATAGGGGAGGGCAGGGGCAAAGAAGCTTTCTTT	CASIGEGRGKEAFF
TRBV7-2	.	17	TRBJ2-7	TRBD1	TGTGCCAGCAGCTCGGCCAAGACAGGGGGCCTTTCCTACGAGCAGTACTTC	CASSSAKTGGLSYEQYF
TRBV6-6	.	16	TRBJ2-2	.	TGTGCCAGCAGTCAAACAGGACAGTCGAACACCGGGGAGCTGTTTTTT	CASSQTGQSNTGELFF
TRBV7-2	.	15	TRBJ1-5	.	TGTGCCAGCACCAAAGACGGCAGGGGTGATCAGCCCCAGCATTTT	CASTKDGRGDQPQHF
TRBV19	.	13	TRBJ2-7	.	TGTGCCAGTGCCGACTCCCACCACGACGAGCAGTACTTC	CASADSHHDEQYF
TRBV2	few	13	TRBJ1-5	TRBD1	TGTGCCGGCGGGACAGGGGACAATCAGCCCCAGCATTTT	CAGGTGDNQPQHF
TRBV3-1/TRBV3-2	.	16	TRBJ2-3	TRBD2	TGTGCCAGCAGCCAAGACGCGGGGGGGCCTTTTAATACGCAGTATTTT	CASSQDAGGPFNTQYF
TRBV30	once	16	TRBJ2-3	TRBD2	TGTGCCTGCTTCCTTGGGGTAGCGGGGGGTAGTAATACGCAGTATTTT	CACFLGVAGGSNTQYF
TRBV27	once	16	TRBJ1-5	TRBD1	TGTGCCAGCAGTACTACAGGGGCATATAGCAATCAGCCCCAGCATTTT	CASSTTGAYSNQPQHF
TRBV28	.	16	TRBJ2-3	TRBD2	TGTGCCAGCAGTTTTTGGAGCGGGGGCCGCACAGATACGCAGTATTTT	CASSFWSGGRTDTQYF
TRBV28	.	17	TRBJ2-1	TRBD1	TGTGCCAGCAGTTCTACAGACAGGGGGAATTTTGGGAATGAGCAGTTCTTC	CASSSTDRGNFGNEQFF